The sequence of this T cell receptor (beta chain) was determined in a study of blood T cell repertoires in COVID-19. Study at large: Donors in the United States, Italy and Spain gave samples during acute or convalescent COVID-19. Sources were T cells, B-cell-depleted T cells, or PBMCs; the material itself was cDNA or gDNA.

Trimming at V came to 6 bases and at J to 4 bases, leaving 11 bases not matched to a gene. The germline CDR1 and CDR2 sequences are KGHDR and SFDVKD. This CDR3 comprises 17 residues. As handled by the study authors: Nucleated cell counts were estimated from reference gene primer amplification. The data were produced by immunoSEQ multiplex PCR, yet TCRdb's version contains in-frame clones alone and is incomplete. The V and J calls and clone size were taken over from that table, and D and trimming were inferred from the DNA. The sample contains about 60,000 clones, 70% to 85% of which appear only once.

What was sequenced was peripheral blood. V is TRBV24-1 and J is TRBJ2-2; 9 nucleotides line up with TRBD1. The clonotype was recovered from a man aged 65 to 79 with active COVID-19. The CDR3 DNA sequence: TGTGCCACCAGTTCTTCCGGGACAGGGAGCGGCACCGGGGAGCTGTTTTTT. It translates to CATSSSGTGSGTGELFF.